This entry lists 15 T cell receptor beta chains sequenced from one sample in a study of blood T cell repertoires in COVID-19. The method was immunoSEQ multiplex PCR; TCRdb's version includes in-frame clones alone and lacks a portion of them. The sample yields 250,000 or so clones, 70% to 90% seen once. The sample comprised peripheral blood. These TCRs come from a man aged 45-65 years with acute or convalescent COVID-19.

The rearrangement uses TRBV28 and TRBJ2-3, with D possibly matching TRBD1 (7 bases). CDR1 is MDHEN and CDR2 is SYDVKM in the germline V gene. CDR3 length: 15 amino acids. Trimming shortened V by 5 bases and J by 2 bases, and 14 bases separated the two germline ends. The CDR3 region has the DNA TGTGCCAGCAGTATGACAGGGAGGCTCACAGATACGCAGTATTTT. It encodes CASSMTGRLTDTQYF.

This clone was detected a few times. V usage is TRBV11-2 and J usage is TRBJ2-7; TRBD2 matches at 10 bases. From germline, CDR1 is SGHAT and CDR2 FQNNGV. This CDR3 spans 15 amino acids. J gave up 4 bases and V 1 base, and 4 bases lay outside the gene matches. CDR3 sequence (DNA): TGTGCCAGCAGCTTAGCACCTAGCGGGGGATACGAGCAGTACTTC. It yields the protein CASSLAPSGGYEQYF.

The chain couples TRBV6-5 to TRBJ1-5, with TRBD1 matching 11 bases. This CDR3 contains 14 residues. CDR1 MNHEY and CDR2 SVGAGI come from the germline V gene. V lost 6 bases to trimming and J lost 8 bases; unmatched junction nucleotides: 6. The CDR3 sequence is CASRRGQGEEPQHF. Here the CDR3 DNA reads TGTGCCAGCAGAAGGGGACAGGGGGAGGAGCCCCAGCATTTT.

This CDR3 reads CASSFTMISGTEAFF. In nucleotides, the CDR3 is TGTGCCAGCAGTTTTACTATGATCTCTGGGACTGAAGCTTTCTTT. The rearrangement links TRBV28 to TRBJ1-1, with D uncertain. V lost 3 bases, J lost 5 bases, and 16 bases lay in between. Germline V gene data show CDR1 as MDHEN and CDR2 as SYDVKM. This CDR3 has 15 residues. The whole variable domain, remainder taken from reference TRBV28 and TRBJ1-1, is DVKVTQSSRYLVKRTGEKVFLECVQDMDHENMFWYRQDPGLGLRLIYFSYDVKMKEKGDIPEGYSVSREKKERFSLILESASTNQTSMYLCASSFTMISGTEAFFGQGTRLTVV.

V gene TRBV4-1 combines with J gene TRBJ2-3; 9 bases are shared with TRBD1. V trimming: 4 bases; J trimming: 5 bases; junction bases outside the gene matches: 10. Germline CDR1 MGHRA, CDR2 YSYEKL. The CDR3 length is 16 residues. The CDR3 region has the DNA TGCGCCAGCAGCCGGCGGGACAGGGTTGGGGAAGATACGCAGTATTTT. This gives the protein CASSRRDRVGEDTQYF.

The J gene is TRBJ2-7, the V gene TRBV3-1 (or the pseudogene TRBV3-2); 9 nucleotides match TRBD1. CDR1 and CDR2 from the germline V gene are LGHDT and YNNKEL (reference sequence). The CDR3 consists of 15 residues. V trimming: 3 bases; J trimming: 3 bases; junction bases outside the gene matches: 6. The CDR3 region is CASSHPGQGNYEQYF. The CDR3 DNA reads TGTGCCAGCAGCCATCCGGGACAGGGCAACTACGAGCAGTACTTC.

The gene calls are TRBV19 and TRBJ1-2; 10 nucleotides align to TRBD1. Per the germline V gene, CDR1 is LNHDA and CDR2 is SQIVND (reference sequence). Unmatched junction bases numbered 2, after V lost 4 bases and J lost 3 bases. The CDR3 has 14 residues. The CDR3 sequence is CASSRDRGDYGYTF. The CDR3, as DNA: TGTGCCAGTAGTAGGGACAGGGGAGACTATGGCTACACCTTC.

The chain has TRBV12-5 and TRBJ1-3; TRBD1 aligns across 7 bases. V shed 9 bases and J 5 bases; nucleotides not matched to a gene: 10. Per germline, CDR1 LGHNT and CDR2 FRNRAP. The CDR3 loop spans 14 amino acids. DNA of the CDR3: TGTGCTAGCTCCAGGGGGACGGGGAGAAACACCATATATTTT. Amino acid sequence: CASSRGTGRNTIYF.

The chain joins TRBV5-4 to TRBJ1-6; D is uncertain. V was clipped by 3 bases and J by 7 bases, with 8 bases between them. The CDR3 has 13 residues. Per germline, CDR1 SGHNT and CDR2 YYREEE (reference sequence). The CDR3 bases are TGTGCCAGCAGCTCAGTTTGGAATTCACCCCTCCACTTT. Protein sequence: CASSSVWNSPLHF.

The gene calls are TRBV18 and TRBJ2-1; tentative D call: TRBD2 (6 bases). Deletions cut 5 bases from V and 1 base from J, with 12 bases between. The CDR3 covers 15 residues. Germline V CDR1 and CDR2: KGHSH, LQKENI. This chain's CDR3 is CASSTAGFSYNEQFF. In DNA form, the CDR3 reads TGTGCCAGCTCAACGGCGGGATTTTCCTACAATGAGCAGTTCTTC.

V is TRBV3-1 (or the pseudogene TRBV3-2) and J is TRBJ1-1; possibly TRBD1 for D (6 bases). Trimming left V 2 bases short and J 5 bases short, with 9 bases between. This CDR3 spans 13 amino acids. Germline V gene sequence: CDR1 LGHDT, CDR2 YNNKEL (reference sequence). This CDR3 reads CASSQLQGTEAFF. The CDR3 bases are TGTGCCAGCAGCCAACTTCAGGGGACTGAAGCTTTCTTT.

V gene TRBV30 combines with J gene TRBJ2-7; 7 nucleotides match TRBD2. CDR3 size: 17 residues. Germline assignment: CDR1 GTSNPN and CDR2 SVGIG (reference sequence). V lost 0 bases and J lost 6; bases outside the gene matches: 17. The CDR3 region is CAWSVPARAGVFGEQYF. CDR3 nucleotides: TGTGCCTGGAGTGTTCCCGCTAGGGCGGGAGTGTTCGGCGAGCAGTACTTC.

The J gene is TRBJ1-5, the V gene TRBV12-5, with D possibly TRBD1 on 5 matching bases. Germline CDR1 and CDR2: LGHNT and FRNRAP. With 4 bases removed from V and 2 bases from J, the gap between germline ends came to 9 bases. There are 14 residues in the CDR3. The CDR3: CASGSGGGNQPQHF. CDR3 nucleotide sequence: TGTGCTAGTGGTTCGGGGGGGGGCAATCAGCCCCAGCATTTT.

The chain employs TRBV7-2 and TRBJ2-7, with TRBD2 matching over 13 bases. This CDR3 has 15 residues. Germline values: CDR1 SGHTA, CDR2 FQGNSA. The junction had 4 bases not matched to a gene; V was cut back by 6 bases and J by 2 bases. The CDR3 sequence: CASRPGLAGAYEQYF. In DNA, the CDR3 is TGTGCCAGCAGGCCCGGACTAGCGGGAGCCTACGAGCAGTACTTC.

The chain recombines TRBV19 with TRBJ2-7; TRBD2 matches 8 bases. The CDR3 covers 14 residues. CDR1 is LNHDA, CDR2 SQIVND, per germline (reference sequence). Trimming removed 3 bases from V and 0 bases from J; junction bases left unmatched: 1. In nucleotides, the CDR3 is TGTGCCAGTAGTATTACTAGCGGCTCCTACGAGCAGTACTTC. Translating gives CASSITSGSYEQYF.